This TCR beta chain was recorded in a study of T cell responses to AZD1222 COVID-19 vaccine. Study in general: Pooled samples include second doses given at about 4 or 12 weeks. Overall study results and limits: Two AZD1222 administrations were followed by greater Spike-specific TCR breadth and depth. At baseline, seropositivity was found in only six or seven AZD1222 recipients. Donor demographics were predominantly white British with a female majority; clonal diversity may be underestimated.

Profiled with immunoSEQ multiplex PCR; TCRdb holds only in-frame clones, not every one. This table has about 130,000 clones, around 90% appearing once. Concerning this clone itself: Its matching antigen is unknown.

Trimming took 2 bases from V and 7 from J, leaving 15 bases between them. Germline values: CDR1 MNHEY, CDR2 SVGEGT. The CDR3 sequence is 15 residues long. V and J are TRBV6-2 or TRBV6-3 and TRBJ1-5, with a tentative D call TRBD1 (5 bases). The receptor's source is an adult in good health. This specimen consisted of peripheral blood, obtained on day 0 of AZD1222 vaccination. The chain's CDR3 is CASSYAGSSSQPQHF. The DNA of the CDR3 is TGTGCCAGCAGTTACGCAGGGTCTTCAAGCCAGCCCCAGCATTTT.